The 11 T cell receptor beta chains below were found in one sample sequenced in a study of T-cell reconstitution after alpha-beta-depleted transplantation in children. The library targeted TCRbeta and was prepared with unique molecular identifiers. TCRdb ran MiXCR on the PCR reads and lists one entry per CDR3 protein. Of 450,000 to 550,000 distinct CDR3 sequences in the sample, over 10% are singletons; the top ten hold 11% to 15%. Material: PBMCs, mostly from graft donor cells, obtained 180 days after TCRalphabeta/CD19-depleted stem cell transplant. Receptor source: a female patient between 2 and 15 years old who had a stem cell transplant for aplastic anemia, so the T cells may come from the graft donor.

This clonotype has only a few counts. The rearrangement joins TRBV11-2 to TRBJ2-7; D remains ambiguous. Trimming left V 8 bases short and J 6 bases short, with 14 bases between. The germline gives CDR1 SGHAT, CDR2 FQNNGV. The CDR3 has 12 residues. The CDR3 sequence: CASSLGFVEQYF. The CDR3 nucleotides read TGTGCCAGCTCCCTAGGATTCGTCGAGCAGTACTTC. Looking up the rest from reference TRBV11-2 and TRBJ2-7 gives the full variable domain: EAGVAQSPRYKIIEKRQSVAFWCNPISGHATLYWYQQILGQGPKLLIQFQNNGVVDDSQLPKDRFSAERLKGVDSTLKIQPAKLEDSAVYLCASSLGFVEQYFGPGTRLTVT.

The V gene is TRBV7-9, the J gene TRBJ2-2; D is unresolved. The germline V gene encodes CDR1 SEHNR and CDR2 FQNEAQ (reference sequence). V was shortened by 4 bases and J by 5 bases, with 8 bases between the two germline ends. This CDR3 has 13 residues. CDR3 nucleotides: TGTGCCAGCAGCTATTTATGGACCGGGGAGCTGTTTTTT. Translating gives CASSYLWTGELFF.

The V and J genes are TRBV11-3 and TRBJ2-3; D might be TRBD1 (5 bases). The V end was cut by 5 bases, the J end by 3 bases, with 12 bases between. This CDR3 is 14 amino acids long. The germline gives CDR1 SGHNT, CDR2 YENEEA. The CDR3 here is CASSPRGTTDTQYF. The CDR3 DNA reads TGTGCCAGCAGCCCTAGGGGTACGACAGATACGCAGTATTTT. The full variable domain, its missing parts supplied by reference TRBV11-3 and TRBJ2-3, is EAGVVQSPRYKIIEKKQPVAFWCNPISGHNTLYWYLQNLGQGPELLIRYENEEAVDDSQLPKDRFSAERLKGVDSTLKIQPAELGDSAVYLCASSPRGTTDTQYFGPGTRLTVL.

The chain combines TRBV3-1 with TRBJ1-2; 8 bases match TRBD1. The CDR3 has 15 amino acids. Germline V lookup: CDR1 LGHDT, CDR2 YNNKEL (reference sequence). The junction had 15 bases not matched to a gene; V was cut back by 2 bases and J by 13 bases. The CDR3 reads CASSQKPGTGLRGTF. CDR3 sequence (DNA): TGTGCCAGCAGCCAAAAACCAGGGACAGGCCTTCGGGGCACCTTC.

This clonotype has only a few counts. The chain has TRBV20-1 and TRBJ1-3; the D is unclear. V was shortened by 5 bases and J by 0 bases, with 11 bases between the two germline ends. This CDR3 is built from 14 residues. Germline V gene sequence: CDR1 DFQATT, CDR2 SNEGSKA (reference sequence). The CDR3 here is CSASRAPSGNTIYF. The CDR3 DNA is TGCAGTGCTTCGCGGGCTCCCTCTGGAAACACCATATATTTT.

This clonotype was seen at least ten times. This chain uses TRBV12-3 or TRBV12-4 with TRBJ2-6; 9 nucleotides match TRBD2. V was pared by 2 bases and J by 0 bases, with 8 bases of the junction left unmatched. This CDR3 comprises 19 residues. CDR3: CASSLSSGGLSSGANVLTF. Here the CDR3 DNA reads TGTGCCAGCAGTTTAAGTAGCGGGGGTCTAAGCTCTGGGGCCAACGTCCTGACTTTC.

This chain connects TRBV18 to TRBJ2-3; no clear D. CDR3 length: 13 amino acids. V was shortened by 4 bases and J by 3 bases, with 8 bases between the two germline ends. Germline V gene data show CDR1 as KGHSH and CDR2 as LQKENI. The CDR3 nucleotides are TGTGCCAGCTCACGTCTACAGACAGATACGCAGTATTTT. It specifies CASSRLQTDTQYF.

This clonotype was observed a handful of times. V usage is TRBV10-3 and J usage is TRBJ1-5, with 9 positions matching TRBD1. The CDR3 extends over 17 amino acids. Germline CDR1 is ENHRY and CDR2 is SYGVKD. Trimming at V came to 10 bases and at J to 4 bases, leaving 17 bases not matched to a gene. The CDR3 reads CATSELSGTGPNQPQHF. The CDR3 nucleotides are TGTGCCACCTCTGAACTGTCCGGGACAGGGCCGAATCAGCCCCAGCATTTT.

This clonotype was counted many times. V and J are TRBV20-1 and TRBJ2-7; TRBD1 is a possible D gene (8 bases). This CDR3 spans 18 amino acids. The V gene's germline CDR1 is DFQATT and CDR2 SNEGSKA (reference sequence). The V and J ends lost 5 bases and 4 bases respectively, with 30 bases between them. CDR3 sequence (DNA): TGCAGTGCTCGGGGGACAGGTTGGCGGGAGCTCTCGGGGTACGAGCAGTACTTC. Translation: CSARGTGWRELSGYEQYF.

In its sample, this clonotype was seen a few times. The chain is built from TRBV12-3 or TRBV12-4 and TRBJ1-2; 7 nucleotides match TRBD1. V trimming: 1 base; J trimming: 7 bases; junction bases outside the gene matches: 9. CDR3 length: 15 residues. The CDR3 reads CASSLENRGARGYTF. CDR3 nucleotide sequence: TGTGCCAGCAGTTTAGAAAACAGGGGCGCGCGTGGCTACACCTTC.

Only a few counts were recorded for this clonotype. The chain carries TRBV3-1 and TRBJ2-3; 7 bases are a match to TRBD1. Germline CDR1 is LGHDT and CDR2 is YNNKEL (reference sequence). Losses at the gene ends were 0 bases for V and 2 bases for J; bases not matched to a gene: 5. CDR3 length equals 16 residues. CDR3 nucleotides: TGTGCCAGCAGCCAAGATCCCGGACAGGCCACAGATACGCAGTATTTT. Its translation: CASSQDPGQATDTQYF.